The 22 T cell receptor beta chains in this list originate from one sample, sequenced in a study of Ad26.COV2.S vaccination and SARS-CoV-2 variants. The method was immunoSEQ multiplex PCR; TCRdb's version includes in-frame clones alone and lacks a portion of them. The sample holds 500,000 or so clones, 80% to 90% seen once. Regarding treatment: around 19 received Ad26.COV2.S at low or high dose, single or two shots; about 5 received placebo; per-sample allocation not given. At day 63 after the first vaccine or placebo injection, samples were drawn. Sequencing was performed on peripheral blood, taken in a trial of Ad26.COV2.S vaccine versus placebo. These receptors were taken from a person between 18 and 59 years old who received the Ad26.COV2.S COVID-19 vaccine or a placebo.

The chain uses TRBV5-1 and TRBJ2-7; D uncertain. The CDR3 has 13 residues. V lost 2 bases, J lost 1 base, and 7 bases lay in between. Germline values: CDR1 SGHRS, CDR2 YFSETQ. The CDR3 reads CASSFEVSYEQYF. The CDR3 region has the DNA TGCGCCAGCAGCTTCGAGGTTTCCTACGAGCAGTACTTC. The full variable domain, with the rest looked up from reference TRBV5-1 and TRBJ2-7, is KAGVTQTPRYLIKTRGQQVTLSCSPISGHRSVSWYQQTPGQGLQFLFEYFSETQRNKGNFPGRFSGRQFSNSRSEMNVSTLELGDSALYLCASSFEVSYEQYFGPGTRLTVT.

This chain uses TRBV2 with TRBJ2-5; 7 nucleotides agree with TRBD1. Trimming at V came to 6 bases and at J to 4 bases, leaving 8 bases not matched to a gene. Germline values: CDR1 SNHLY, CDR2 FYNNEI. The CDR3 covers 14 residues. The DNA for the CDR3 is TGTGCCAGCAGGATAACAGGGGTCGGAGAGACCCAGTACTTC. It yields the protein CASRITGVGETQYF.

This clone was observed a handful of times. This CDR3 is also generated by other DNA sequences in the sample. The rearrangement joins TRBV27 to TRBJ1-6, with D maybe TRBD1 (5 bases). Per germline, CDR1 MNHEY and CDR2 SMNVEV (reference sequence). Trimming removed 2 bases at V and 10 bases at J, with 9 bases between. This CDR3 comprises 13 residues. The CDR3 is CASSLGGNSPLHF. CDR3 sequence (DNA): TGTGCCAGCAGTTTAGGGGGGAACTCACCCCTCCACTTT.

J is TRBJ1-5 and V is TRBV12-3 or TRBV12-4, with TRBD1 matching over 7 bases. The CDR3 sequence is 12 residues long. The V gene end was trimmed by 10 bases and the J gene end by 6 bases; junction bases not matched to a gene: 6. The CDR3 DNA is TGTGCCATCATACAGGGGAGTCAGCCCCAGCATTTT. This encodes CAIIQGSQPQHF.

This sequence joins TRBV11-3 and TRBJ1-2, with TRBD1 matching 9 bases. The germline gives CDR1 SGHNT, CDR2 YENEEA. The CDR3 runs 14 residues. With V trimmed by 5 bases and J by 3 bases, 4 bases remained unmatched. The CDR3 loop reads CASSEQGAHYGYTF. CDR3 nucleotides: TGTGCCAGCAGCGAACAGGGGGCGCACTATGGCTACACCTTC.

The V and J genes are TRBV7-2 and TRBJ2-3; TRBD1 agrees at 8 bases. Per germline, CDR1 SGHTA and CDR2 FQGNSA. The junction had 6 bases not matched to a gene; V was cut back by 4 bases and J by 3 bases. The CDR3 covers 15 residues. This CDR3 is CASSYRQGSTDTQYF. CDR3 DNA: TGTGCCAGCAGCTACCGACAGGGGAGTACAGATACGCAGTATTTT.

The rearrangement joins TRBV2 to TRBJ1-2, with a weak D call TRBD1 (5 bases). Germline V gives CDR1 SNHLY, CDR2 FYNNEI. CDR3 length: 15 amino acids. V gave up 7 bases and J gave up 0 bases, with 15 bases separating them. This CDR3 is CASKLLGRTNYGYTF. The CDR3 DNA sequence: TGTGCCAGCAAGTTGTTGGGACGGACTAACTATGGCTACACCTTC.

V and J are TRBV5-1 and TRBJ1-2; D remains unclear. Germline CDR1 and CDR2: SGHRS and YFSETQ. The V gene lost 4 bases and the J gene lost 10 bases, with 23 bases spanning the gap. The CDR3 spans 15 residues. The CDR3 is CASSPSGKSQPLYTF. The DNA for the CDR3 is TGCGCCAGCAGCCCCTCTGGAAAGTCCCAGCCGCTCTACACCTTC. Combining the CDR3 with reference TRBV5-1 and TRBJ1-2 gives the whole variable domain KAGVTQTPRYLIKTRGQQVTLSCSPISGHRSVSWYQQTPGQGLQFLFEYFSETQRNKGNFPGRFSGRQFSNSRSEMNVSTLELGDSALYLCASSPSGKSQPLYTFGSGTRLTVV.

This chain uses TRBV5-6 with TRBJ1-2; D perhaps matches TRBD1 (6 bases). CDR3 size: 13 residues. Germline CDR1 is SGHDT and CDR2 is YYEEEE. Trimming took 2 bases from V and 4 from J, leaving 9 bases between them. In nucleotides, the CDR3 is TGTGCCAGCAGCTTTACGGGGGCCTATGGCTACACCTTC. It is translated as CASSFTGAYGYTF.

The chain is built from TRBV9 and TRBJ1-1; 8 bases agree with TRBD1. Trimming took 4 bases from V and 5 from J; bases not matched to a gene: 7. CDR3 length equals 14 residues. CDR1 and CDR2 from the germline V gene are SGDLS and YYNGEE. CDR3 coding DNA: TGTGCCAGCAGCTTATCAGGGGGCGGGACTGAAGCTTTCTTT. Translated: CASSLSGGGTEAFF.

The genes are TRBV2 and TRBJ2-3; D might be TRBD2 (5 bases). Germline CDR1 reads SNHLY; CDR2 reads FYNNEI. Trimming left V 11 bases short and J 1 base short, with 19 bases between. This CDR3 is built from 15 residues. DNA for the CDR3: TGTGCCTCCCAATACGGAGGAATGGGCACAGATACGCAGTATTTT. Translating gives CASQYGGMGTDTQYF.

The chain combines TRBV5-1 with TRBJ2-5; D gene unclear. V was trimmed by 0 bases and J by 5 bases, leaving 8 bases between them. Germline CDR1 SGHRS, CDR2 YFSETQ. The CDR3 covers 13 residues. This CDR3 reads CASSLEAGETQYF. CDR3 nucleotide sequence: TGCGCCAGCAGCTTGGAGGCTGGGGAGACCCAGTACTTC.

This clone appeared a single time. The chain joins TRBV7-3 to TRBJ1-2; TRBD1 aligns across 8 bases. The V and J ends lost 5 bases and 4 bases, in that order; junction bases with no gene match: 6. CDR1 is SGHTA and CDR2 is FQGTGA in the germline V gene. The CDR3 sequence is 14 residues long. CDR3 sequence: CASSPTGGSYGYTF. DNA for the CDR3: TGTGCCAGCAGCCCAACAGGGGGATCCTATGGCTACACCTTC.

The V gene is TRBV28, the J gene TRBJ2-1; 7 bases map to TRBD2. The germline V gene has CDR1 MDHEN and CDR2 SYDVKM. Trimming cost V 7 bases and J 7 bases; bases outside gene matches: 10. This CDR3 is built from 14 residues. The CDR3 reads CASKRGGVENEQFF. CDR3 in DNA: TGTGCCAGCAAGAGGGGAGGGGTTGAGAATGAGCAGTTCTTC.

The rearrangement joins TRBV28 to TRBJ1-1; no reliable D call. The germline V and J ends were trimmed by 6 bases and 2 bases, with 10 bases remaining between them. Germline lookup yields CDR1 MDHEN and CDR2 SYDVKM. This CDR3 is 13 amino acids long. In nucleotides, the CDR3 is TGTGCCAGCAGGGGCCCTGGCAACACTGAAGCTTTCTTT. Its translation is CASRGPGNTEAFF.

The rearrangement links TRBV5-1 to TRBJ2-1; 10 bases are a match to TRBD2. Germline V lookup: CDR1 SGHRS, CDR2 YFSETQ. This CDR3 comprises 15 residues. The ends lost 0 bases at V and 5 bases at J; junction bases unmatched: 2. The chain's CDR3 is CASSLGTSGNNEQFF. CDR3 DNA: TGCGCCAGCAGCTTGGGGACTAGCGGTAACAATGAGCAGTTCTTC.

V and J are TRBV12-3 or TRBV12-4 and TRBJ1-1; D is undetermined. V was shortened by 3 bases and J by 4 bases, with 9 bases between the two germline ends. This CDR3 is 13 amino acids long. This CDR3 is CASSLGRSTEAFF. In nucleotides, the CDR3 is TGTGCCAGCAGTTTGGGCAGGAGCACTGAAGCTTTCTTT.

This clone was detected ten times or more. The CDR3 region is CASSLNLAGVGNEQFF. The CDR3 coding sequence is TGTGCCAGCAGCTTAAACCTAGCGGGAGTGGGGAATGAGCAGTTCTTC. V is TRBV5-5 and J is TRBJ2-1, with 10 bases lining up with TRBD2. The germline CDR1 and CDR2 sequences are SGHKS and YYEKEE (reference sequence). The CDR3 is made up of 16 amino acids. J gave up 7 bases and V 2 bases, and 9 bases lay outside the gene matches.

V is TRBV11-1 and J is TRBJ2-5, with 10 bases that match TRBD2. V lost 5 bases, J lost 4 bases, and 7 bases stayed unmatched. The CDR3 loop spans 15 amino acids. From germline, CDR1 is SGHAT and CDR2 FQDESV (reference sequence). The CDR3 loop is CASSNKREGTETQYF. The CDR3 region has the DNA TGTGCCAGCAGCAACAAGCGGGAGGGAACAGAGACCCAGTACTTC.

The CDR3: CASSLGQGRGYTF. The CDR3 nucleotides are TGTGCCAGCAGCCTTGGACAGGGACGAGGCTACACCTTC. The chain uses TRBV28 and TRBJ1-2, with 8 nucleotides matching TRBD1. With 6 bases clipped from V and 8 bases from J, the junction kept 8 bases outside the gene matches. Germline V gene sequence: CDR1 MDHEN, CDR2 SYDVKM. The CDR3 sequence is 13 residues long.

The chain recombines TRBV7-6 with TRBJ2-2; perhaps TRBD1 as D (6 bases). CDR3 size: 17 residues. V dropped 5 bases and J dropped 7 bases, with 23 bases sitting between them. Germline V gene sequence: CDR1 SGHVS, CDR2 FNYEAQ. CDR3 loop: CASSPRQGPPEGGELFF. As DNA, the CDR3 is TGTGCCAGCAGCCCGCGGCAGGGGCCCCCTGAGGGCGGGGAGCTGTTTTTT.

The V and J genes are TRBV24-1 and TRBJ2-3; D is perhaps TRBD2 (5 bases). This CDR3 contains 15 residues. The germline V gene has CDR1 KGHDR and CDR2 SFDVKD. Trimming pared 1 base from V and 5 bases from J, leaving 12 bases between. The CDR3 nucleotides are TGTGCCACCAGTGATTTTTGGGGAGAGGGAGATACGCAGTATTTT. This encodes CATSDFWGEGDTQYF.